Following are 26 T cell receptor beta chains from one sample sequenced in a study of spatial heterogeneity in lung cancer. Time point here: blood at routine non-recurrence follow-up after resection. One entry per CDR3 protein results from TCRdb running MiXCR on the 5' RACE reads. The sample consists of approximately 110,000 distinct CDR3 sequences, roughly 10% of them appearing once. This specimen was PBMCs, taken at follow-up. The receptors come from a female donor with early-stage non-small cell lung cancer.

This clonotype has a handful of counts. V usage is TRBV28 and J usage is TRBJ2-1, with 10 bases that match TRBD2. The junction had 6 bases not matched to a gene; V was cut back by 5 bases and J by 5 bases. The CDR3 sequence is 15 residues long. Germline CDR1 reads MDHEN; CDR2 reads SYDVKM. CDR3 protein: CASSVSGREDNEQFF. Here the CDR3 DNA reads TGTGCCAGCAGTGTCAGCGGGAGGGAAGACAATGAGCAGTTCTTC. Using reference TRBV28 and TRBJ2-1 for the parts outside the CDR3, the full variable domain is DVKVTQSSRYLVKRTGEKVFLECVQDMDHENMFWYRQDPGLGLRLIYFSYDVKMKEKGDIPEGYSVSREKKERFSLILESASTNQTSMYLCASSVSGREDNEQFFGPGTRLTVL.

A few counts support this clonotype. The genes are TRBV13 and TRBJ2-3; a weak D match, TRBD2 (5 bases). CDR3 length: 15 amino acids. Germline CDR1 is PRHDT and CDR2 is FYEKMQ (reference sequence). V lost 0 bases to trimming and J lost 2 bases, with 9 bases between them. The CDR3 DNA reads TGTGCCAGCAGCTTAGGTCAGCGGTACACAGATACGCAGTATTTT. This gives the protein CASSLGQRYTDTQYF.

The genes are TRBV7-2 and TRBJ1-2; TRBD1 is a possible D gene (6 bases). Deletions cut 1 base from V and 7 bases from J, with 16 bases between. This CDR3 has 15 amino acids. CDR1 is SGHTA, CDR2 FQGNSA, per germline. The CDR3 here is CASSLDFTGSLGYTF. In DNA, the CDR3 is TGTGCCAGCAGCTTAGATTTTACAGGGTCCCTTGGCTACACCTTC.

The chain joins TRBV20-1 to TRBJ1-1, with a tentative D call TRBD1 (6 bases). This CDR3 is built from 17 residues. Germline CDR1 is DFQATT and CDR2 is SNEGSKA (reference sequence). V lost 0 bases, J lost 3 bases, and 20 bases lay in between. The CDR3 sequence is CSAREPLRGWSDTEAFF. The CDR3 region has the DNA TGCAGTGCTAGAGAACCTCTCAGGGGCTGGTCGGACACTGAAGCTTTCTTT.

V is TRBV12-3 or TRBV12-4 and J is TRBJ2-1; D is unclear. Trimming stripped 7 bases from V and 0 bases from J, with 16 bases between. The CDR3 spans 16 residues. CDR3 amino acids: CASTPPSTLSYNEQFF. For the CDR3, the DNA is TGTGCCAGCACCCCCCCTTCCACGCTCTCCTACAATGAGCAGTTCTTC.

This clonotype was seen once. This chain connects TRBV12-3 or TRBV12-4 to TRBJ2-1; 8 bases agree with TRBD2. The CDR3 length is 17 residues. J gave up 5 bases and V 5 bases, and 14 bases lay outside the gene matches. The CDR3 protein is CASSQPGGDYRNNEQFF. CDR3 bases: TGTGCCAGCAGTCAACCCGGGGGGGACTACCGAAACAATGAGCAGTTCTTC.

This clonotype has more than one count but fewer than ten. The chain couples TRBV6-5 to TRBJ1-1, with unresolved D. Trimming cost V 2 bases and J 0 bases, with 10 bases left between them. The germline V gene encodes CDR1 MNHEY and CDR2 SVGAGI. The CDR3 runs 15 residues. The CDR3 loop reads CASSYREPMNTEAFF. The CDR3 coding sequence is TGTGCCAGCAGTTACAGGGAACCCATGAACACTGAAGCTTTCTTT.

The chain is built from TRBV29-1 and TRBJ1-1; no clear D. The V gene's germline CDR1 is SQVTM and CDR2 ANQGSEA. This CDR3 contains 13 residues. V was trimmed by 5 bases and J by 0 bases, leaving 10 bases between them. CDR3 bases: TGCAGCGTTTGCCCCGCAATGAACACTGAAGCTTTCTTT. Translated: CSVCPAMNTEAFF.

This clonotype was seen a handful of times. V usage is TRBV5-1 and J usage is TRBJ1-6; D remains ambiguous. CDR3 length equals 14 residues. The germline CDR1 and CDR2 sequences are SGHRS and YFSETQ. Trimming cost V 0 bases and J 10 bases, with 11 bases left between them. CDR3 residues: CASSLDYRGSPLHF. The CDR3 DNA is TGCGCCAGCAGCTTGGACTATAGAGGGTCACCCCTCCACTTT.

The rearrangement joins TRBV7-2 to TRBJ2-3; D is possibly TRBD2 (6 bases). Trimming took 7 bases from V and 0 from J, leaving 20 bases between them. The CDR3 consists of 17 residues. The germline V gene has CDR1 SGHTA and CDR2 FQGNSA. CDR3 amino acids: CASNRVGRHSSTDTQYF. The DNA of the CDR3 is TGTGCCAGCAACCGAGTTGGGAGGCACTCAAGCACAGATACGCAGTATTTT.

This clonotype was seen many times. The CDR3 DNA is TGCGCCAGCTCCCAGGGGTATGGAAACACCATATATTTT. Translated, it gives CASSQGYGNTIYF. V is TRBV10-1 and J is TRBJ1-3; tentatively, D is TRBD1 (6 bases). The ends were cut back, 8 bases at V and 3 bases at J, with 11 bases in the middle. The CDR3 contains 13 residues. Germline assignment: CDR1 WNHNN and CDR2 SYGVQD (reference sequence).

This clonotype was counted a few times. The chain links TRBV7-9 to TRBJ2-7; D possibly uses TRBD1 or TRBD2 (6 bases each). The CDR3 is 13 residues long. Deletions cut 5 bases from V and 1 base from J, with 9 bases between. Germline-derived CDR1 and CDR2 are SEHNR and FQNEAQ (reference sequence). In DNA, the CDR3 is TGTGCCAGCAGCACAGGGACTTCCTACGAGCAGTACGTC. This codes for CASSTGTSYEQYV.

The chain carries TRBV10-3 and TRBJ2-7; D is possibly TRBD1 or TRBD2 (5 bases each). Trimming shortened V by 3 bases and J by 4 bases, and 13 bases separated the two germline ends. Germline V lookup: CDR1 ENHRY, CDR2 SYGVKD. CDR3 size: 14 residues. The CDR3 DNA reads TGTGCCATCAGTGATTCCCGGGGCGCATACGAGCAGTACTTC. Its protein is CAISDSRGAYEQYF.

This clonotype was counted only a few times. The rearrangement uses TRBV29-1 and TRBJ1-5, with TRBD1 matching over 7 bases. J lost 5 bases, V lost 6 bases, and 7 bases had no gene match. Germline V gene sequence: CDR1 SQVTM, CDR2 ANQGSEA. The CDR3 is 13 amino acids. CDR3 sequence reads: CSVTEGAHQPQHF. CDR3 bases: TGCAGCGTGACTGAGGGGGCCCATCAGCCCCAGCATTTT.

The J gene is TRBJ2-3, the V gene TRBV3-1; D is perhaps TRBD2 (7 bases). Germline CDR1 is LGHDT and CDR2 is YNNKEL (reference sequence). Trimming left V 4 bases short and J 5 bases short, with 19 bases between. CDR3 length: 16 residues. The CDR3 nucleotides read TGTGCCAGCAGCCCTTCTAGCGGCCCAGGGGAAGATACGCAGTATTTT. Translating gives CASSPSSGPGEDTQYF.

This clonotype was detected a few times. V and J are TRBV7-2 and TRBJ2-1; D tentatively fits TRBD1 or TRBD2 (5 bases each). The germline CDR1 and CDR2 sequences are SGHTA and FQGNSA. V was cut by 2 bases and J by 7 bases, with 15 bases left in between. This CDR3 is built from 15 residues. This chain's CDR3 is CASSLNSGTINEQFF. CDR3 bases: TGTGCCAGCAGCTTAAACTCCGGGACCATTAATGAGCAGTTCTTC.

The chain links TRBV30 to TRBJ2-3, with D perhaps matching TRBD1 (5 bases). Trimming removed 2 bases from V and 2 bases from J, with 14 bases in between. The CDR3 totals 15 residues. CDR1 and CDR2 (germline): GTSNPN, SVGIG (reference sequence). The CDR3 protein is CAWSPPGLLTDTQYF. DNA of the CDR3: TGTGCCTGGAGTCCCCCAGGGCTACTCACAGATACGCAGTATTTT. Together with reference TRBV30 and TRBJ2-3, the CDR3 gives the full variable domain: SQTIHQWPATLVQPVGSPLSLECTVEGTSNPNLYWYRQAAGRGLQLLFYSVGIGQISSEVPQNLSASRPQDRQFILSSKKLLLSDSGFYLCAWSPPGLLTDTQYFGPGTRLTVL.

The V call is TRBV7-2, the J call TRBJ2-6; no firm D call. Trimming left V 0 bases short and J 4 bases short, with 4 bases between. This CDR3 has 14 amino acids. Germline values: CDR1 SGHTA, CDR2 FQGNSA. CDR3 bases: TGTGCCAGCAGCTTAGCGCGCGGGGCCAACGTCCTGACTTTC. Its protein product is CASSLARGANVLTF.

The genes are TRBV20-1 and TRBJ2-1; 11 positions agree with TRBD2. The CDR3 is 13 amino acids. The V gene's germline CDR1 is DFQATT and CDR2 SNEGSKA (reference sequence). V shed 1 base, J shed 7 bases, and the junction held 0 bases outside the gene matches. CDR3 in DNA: TGCAGTGCTAGAGGGACTAGCGGGAATGAGCAGTTCTTC. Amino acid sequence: CSARGTSGNEQFF.

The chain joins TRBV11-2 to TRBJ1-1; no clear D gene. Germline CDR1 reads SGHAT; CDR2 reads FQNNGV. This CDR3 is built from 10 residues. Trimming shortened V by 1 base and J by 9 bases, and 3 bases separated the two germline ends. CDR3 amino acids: CASSLVKAFF. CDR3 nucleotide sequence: TGTGCCAGCAGCTTAGTGAAAGCTTTCTTT.

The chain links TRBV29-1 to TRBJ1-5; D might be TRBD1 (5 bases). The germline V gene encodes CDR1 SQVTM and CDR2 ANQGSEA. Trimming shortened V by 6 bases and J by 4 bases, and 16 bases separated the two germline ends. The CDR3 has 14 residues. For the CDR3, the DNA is TGCAGCGTACGACTGGGGGACCCAAATCAGCCCCAGCATTTT. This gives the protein CSVRLGDPNQPQHF.

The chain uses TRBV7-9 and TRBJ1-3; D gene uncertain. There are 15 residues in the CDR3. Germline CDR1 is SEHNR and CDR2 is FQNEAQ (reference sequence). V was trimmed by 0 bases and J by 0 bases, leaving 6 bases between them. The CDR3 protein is CASSLAGTSGNTIYF. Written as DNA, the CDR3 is TGTGCCAGCAGCTTAGCGGGTACCTCTGGAAACACCATATATTTT.

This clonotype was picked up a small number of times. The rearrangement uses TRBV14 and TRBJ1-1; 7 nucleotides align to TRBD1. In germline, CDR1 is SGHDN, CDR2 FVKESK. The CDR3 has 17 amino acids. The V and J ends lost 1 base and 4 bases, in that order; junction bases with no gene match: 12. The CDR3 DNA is TGTGCCAGCAGCCAAGCAAGACAGGGAAAAGGAATCACTGAAGCTTTCTTT. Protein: CASSQARQGKGITEAFF.

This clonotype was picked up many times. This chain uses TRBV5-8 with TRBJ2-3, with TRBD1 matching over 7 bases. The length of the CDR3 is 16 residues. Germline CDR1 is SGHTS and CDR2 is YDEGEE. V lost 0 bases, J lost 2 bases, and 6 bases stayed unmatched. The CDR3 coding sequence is TGTGCCAGCAGCTTGGGAGGGGGCCCTTCCACAGATACGCAGTATTTT. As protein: CASSLGGGPSTDTQYF.

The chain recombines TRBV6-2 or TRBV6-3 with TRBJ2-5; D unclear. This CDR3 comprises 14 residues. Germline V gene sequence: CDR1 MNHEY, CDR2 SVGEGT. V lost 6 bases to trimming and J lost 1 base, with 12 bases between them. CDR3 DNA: TGTGCCAGCAGACCTACTACACTCCAAGAGACCCAGTACTTC. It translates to CASRPTTLQETQYF.

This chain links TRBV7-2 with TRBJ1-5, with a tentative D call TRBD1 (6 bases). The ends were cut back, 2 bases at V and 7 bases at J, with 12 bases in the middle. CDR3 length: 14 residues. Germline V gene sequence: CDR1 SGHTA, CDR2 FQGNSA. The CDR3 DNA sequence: TGTGCCAGCAGCTTATTACAGGGCCGGCAGCCCCAGCATTTT. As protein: CASSLLQGRQPQHF. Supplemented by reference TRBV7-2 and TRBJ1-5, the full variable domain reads GAGVSQSPSNKVTEKGKDVELRCDPISGHTALYWYRQSLGQGLEFLIYFQGNSAPDKSGLPSDRFSAERTGGSVSTLTIQRTQQEDSAVYLCASSLLQGRQPQHFGDGTRLSIL.